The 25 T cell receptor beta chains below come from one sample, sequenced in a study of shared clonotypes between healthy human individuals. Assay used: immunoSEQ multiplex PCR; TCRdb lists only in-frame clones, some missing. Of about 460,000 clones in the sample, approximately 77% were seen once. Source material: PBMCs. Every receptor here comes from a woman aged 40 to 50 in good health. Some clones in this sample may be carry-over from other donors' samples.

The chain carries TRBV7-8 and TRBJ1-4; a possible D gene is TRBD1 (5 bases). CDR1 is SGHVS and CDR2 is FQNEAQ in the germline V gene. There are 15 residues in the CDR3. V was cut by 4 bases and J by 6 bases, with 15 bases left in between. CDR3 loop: CASSYRGVSHEKLFF. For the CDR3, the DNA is TGTGCCAGCAGCTACCGGGGGGTCTCTCATGAAAAACTGTTTTTT.

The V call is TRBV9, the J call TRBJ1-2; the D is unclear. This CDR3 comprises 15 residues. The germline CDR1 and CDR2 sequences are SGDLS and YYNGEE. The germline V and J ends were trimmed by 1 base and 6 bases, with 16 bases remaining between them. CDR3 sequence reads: CASSVFTGSIDGYTF. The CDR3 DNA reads TGTGCCAGCAGCGTATTTACTGGGTCTATAGATGGCTACACCTTC. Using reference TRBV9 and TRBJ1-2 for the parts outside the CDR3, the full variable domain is DSGVTQTPKHLITATGQRVTLRCSPRSGDLSVYWYQQSLDQGLQFLIQYYNGEERAKGNILERFSAQQFPDLHSELNLSSLELGDSALYFCASSVFTGSIDGYTFGSGTRLTVV.

The CDR3 DNA follows: TGTGCCACTGACCCGGGGTCCACCTTTAATGAGCAGTTCTTC. It translates to CATDPGSTFNEQFF. This chain joins TRBV30 and TRBJ2-1, with D maybe TRBD2 (5 bases). The CDR3 spans 14 residues. Trimming shortened V by 8 bases and J by 7 bases, and 21 bases separated the two germline ends. Germline V gene lookup returns CDR1 GTSNPN and CDR2 SVGIG (reference sequence).

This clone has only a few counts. The CDR3 sequence is CASSQTGYGYTF. The CDR3 DNA reads TGCGCCAGCAGTCAGACAGGGTATGGCTACACCTTC. The chain employs TRBV10-2 and TRBJ1-2; 7 bases line up with TRBD1. This CDR3 is 12 amino acids long. CDR1 is WSHSY and CDR2 is SAAADI in the germline V gene. V gave up 5 bases and J gave up 5 bases; unmatched junction bases: 2.

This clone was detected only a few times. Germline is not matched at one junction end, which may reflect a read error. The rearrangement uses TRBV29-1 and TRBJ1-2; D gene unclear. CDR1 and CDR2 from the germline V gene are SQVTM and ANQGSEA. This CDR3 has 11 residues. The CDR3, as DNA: TGCAGCGGGTCCTCAAACTATAGCTACACCTTC. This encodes CSGSSNYSYTF.

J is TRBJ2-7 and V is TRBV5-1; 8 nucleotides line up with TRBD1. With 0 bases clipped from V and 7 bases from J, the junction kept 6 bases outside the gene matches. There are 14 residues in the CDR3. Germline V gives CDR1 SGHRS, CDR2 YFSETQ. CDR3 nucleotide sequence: TGCGCCAGCAGCTTGGGACAGGGGTCGAGTGAGCAGTACTTC. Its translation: CASSLGQGSSEQYF.

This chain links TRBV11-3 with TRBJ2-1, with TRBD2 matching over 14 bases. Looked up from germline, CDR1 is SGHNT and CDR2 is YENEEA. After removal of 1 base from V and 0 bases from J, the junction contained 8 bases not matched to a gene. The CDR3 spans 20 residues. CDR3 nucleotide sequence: TGTGCCAGCAGCTTAGGTCTGGGACTAGCGGGAGACAGCTCCTACAATGAGCAGTTCTTC. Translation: CASSLGLGLAGDSSYNEQFF.

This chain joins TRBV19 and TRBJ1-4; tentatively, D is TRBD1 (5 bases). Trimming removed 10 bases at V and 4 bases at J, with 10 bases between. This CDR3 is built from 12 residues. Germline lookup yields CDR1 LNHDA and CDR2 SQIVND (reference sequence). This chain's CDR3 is CATRDFNEKLFF. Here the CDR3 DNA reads TGTGCCACCCGGGACTTTAATGAAAAACTGTTTTTT. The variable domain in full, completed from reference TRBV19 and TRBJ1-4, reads DGGITQSPKYLFRKEGQNVTLSCEQNLNHDAMYWYRQDPGQGLRLIYYSQIVNDFQKGDIAEGYSVSREKKESFPLTVTSAQKNPTAFYLCATRDFNEKLFFGSGTQLSVL.

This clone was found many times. CDR3 in DNA: TGCGCCAGCAGTCCGGACAGGGCCTCTGGGGCCAACGTCCTGACTTTC. Its protein is CASSPDRASGANVLTF. This chain links TRBV5-1 with TRBJ2-6; 8 bases align to TRBD1. The CDR3 runs 16 residues. With 5 bases clipped from V and 0 bases from J, the junction kept 4 bases outside the gene matches. CDR1 is SGHRS, CDR2 YFSETQ, per germline.

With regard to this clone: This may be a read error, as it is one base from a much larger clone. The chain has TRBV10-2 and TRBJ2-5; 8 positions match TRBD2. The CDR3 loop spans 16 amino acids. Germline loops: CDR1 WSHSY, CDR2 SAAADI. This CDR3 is CAGSELPGLGEETQYF. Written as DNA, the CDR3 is TGCGCCGGCAGTGAGCTCCCGGGACTAGGGGAAGAGACCCAGTACTTC.

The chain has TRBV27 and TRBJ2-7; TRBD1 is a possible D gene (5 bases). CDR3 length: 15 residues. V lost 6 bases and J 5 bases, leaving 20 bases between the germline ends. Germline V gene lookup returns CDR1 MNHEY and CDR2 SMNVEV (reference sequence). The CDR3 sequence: CASRNSFRTRNEQYF. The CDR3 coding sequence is TGTGCCAGCAGAAACTCTTTTAGGACAAGGAACGAGCAGTACTTC.

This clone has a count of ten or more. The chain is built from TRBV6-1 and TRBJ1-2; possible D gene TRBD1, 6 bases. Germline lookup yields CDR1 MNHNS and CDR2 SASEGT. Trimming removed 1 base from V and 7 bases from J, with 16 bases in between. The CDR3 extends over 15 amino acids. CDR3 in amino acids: CASSEVGRGYVGYTF. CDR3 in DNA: TGTGCCAGCAGTGAAGTCGGCAGGGGTTATGTTGGCTACACCTTC.

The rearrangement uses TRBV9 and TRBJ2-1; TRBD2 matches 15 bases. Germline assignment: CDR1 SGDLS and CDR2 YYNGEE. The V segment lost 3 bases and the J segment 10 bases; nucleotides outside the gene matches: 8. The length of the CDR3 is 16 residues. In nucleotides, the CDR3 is TGTGCCAGCAGCGCCTGGACTAGCGGGAGGGCTGGGGAGCAGTTCTTC. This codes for CASSAWTSGRAGEQFF.

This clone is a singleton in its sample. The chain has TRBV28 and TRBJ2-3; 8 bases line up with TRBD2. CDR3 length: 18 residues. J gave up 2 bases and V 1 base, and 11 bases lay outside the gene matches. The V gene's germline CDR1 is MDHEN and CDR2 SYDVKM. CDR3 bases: TGTGCCAGCAGTTTATTACTAGCGGCTACGACGATCACAGATACGCAGTATTTT. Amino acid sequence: CASSLLLAATTITDTQYF.

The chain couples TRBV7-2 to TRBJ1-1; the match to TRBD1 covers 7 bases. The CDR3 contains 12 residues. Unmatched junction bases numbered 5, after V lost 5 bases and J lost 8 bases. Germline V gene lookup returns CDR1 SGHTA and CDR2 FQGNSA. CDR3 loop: CASSPETGEAFF. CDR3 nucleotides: TGTGCCAGCAGCCCCGAGACAGGGGAAGCTTTCTTT.

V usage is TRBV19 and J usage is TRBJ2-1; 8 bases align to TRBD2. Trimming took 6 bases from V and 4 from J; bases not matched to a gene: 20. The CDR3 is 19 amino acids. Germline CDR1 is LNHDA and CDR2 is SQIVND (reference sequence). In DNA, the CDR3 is TGTGCCAGTAGCACTATAAAGGGAAGCGGGAGACCGTCGTACAATGAGCAGTTCTTC. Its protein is CASSTIKGSGRPSYNEQFF.

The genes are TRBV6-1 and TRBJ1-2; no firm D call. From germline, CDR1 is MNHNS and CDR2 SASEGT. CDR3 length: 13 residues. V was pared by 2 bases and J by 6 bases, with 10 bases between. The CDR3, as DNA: TGTGCCAGCAGTGAAAACTACGGAGATGGCTACACCTTC. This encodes CASSENYGDGYTF.

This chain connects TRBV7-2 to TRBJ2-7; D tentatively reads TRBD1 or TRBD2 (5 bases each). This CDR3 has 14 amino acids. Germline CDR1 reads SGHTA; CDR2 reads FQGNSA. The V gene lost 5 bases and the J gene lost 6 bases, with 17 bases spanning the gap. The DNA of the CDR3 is TGTGCCAGCAGCCAGGGAGTGGTGTACGGCGAGCAGTACTTC. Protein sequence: CASSQGVVYGEQYF.

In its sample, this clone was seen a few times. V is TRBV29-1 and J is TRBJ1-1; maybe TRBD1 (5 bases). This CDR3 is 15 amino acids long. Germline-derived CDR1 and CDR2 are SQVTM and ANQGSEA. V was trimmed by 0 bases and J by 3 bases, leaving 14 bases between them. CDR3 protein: CSVEDLPGLYTEAFF. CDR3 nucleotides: TGCAGCGTTGAAGATCTCCCAGGGCTGTACACTGAAGCTTTCTTT.

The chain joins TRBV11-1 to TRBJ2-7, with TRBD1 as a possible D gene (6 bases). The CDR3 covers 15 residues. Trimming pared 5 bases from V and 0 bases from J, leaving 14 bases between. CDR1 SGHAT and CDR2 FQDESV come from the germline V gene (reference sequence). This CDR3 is CASSQGGAISYEQYF. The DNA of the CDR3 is TGTGCCAGCAGCCAAGGGGGAGCGATCTCCTACGAGCAGTACTTC.

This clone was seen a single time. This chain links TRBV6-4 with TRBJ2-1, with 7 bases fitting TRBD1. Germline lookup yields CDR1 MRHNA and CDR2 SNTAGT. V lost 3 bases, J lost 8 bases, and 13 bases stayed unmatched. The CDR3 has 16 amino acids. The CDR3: CASSESGIDRAYEQFF. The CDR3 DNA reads TGTGCCAGCAGTGAATCGGGTATCGACAGGGCATATGAGCAGTTCTTC.

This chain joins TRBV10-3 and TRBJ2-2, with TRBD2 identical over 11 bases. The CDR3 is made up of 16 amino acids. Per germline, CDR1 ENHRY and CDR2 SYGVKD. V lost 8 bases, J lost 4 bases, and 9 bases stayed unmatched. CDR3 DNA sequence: TGTGCCATCGGGGATACTAGCGGGAGAGGCACCGGGGAGCTGTTTTTT. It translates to CAIGDTSGRGTGELFF.

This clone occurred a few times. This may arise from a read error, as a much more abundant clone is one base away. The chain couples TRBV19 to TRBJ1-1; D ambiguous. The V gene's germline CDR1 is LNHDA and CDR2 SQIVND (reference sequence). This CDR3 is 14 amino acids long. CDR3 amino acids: CASSIQAASTGAFF. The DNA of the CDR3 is TGTGCCAGTAGTATCCAGGCTGCGAGCACTGGAGCTTTCTTT.

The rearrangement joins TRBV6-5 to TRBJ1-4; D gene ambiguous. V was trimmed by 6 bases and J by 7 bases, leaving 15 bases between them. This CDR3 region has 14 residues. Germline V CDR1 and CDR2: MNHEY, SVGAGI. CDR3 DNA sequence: TGTGCCAGCAGCCCCGGAGCCGGAGGTGAAAAACTGTTTTTT. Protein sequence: CASSPGAGGEKLFF.

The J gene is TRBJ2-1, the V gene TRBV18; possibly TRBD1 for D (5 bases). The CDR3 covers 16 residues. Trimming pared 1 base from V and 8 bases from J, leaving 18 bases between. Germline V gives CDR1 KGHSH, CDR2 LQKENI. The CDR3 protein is CASSPQQVNPGDEQFF. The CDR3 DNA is TGTGCCAGCTCACCACAACAGGTTAACCCGGGTGATGAGCAGTTCTTC.